This T cell receptor beta chain was sequenced during a study of blood T cell repertoires in COVID-19. The wider study: From the United States, Italy and Spain came samples of acute and convalescent COVID-19.

No more than 2 weeks before study entry, exposed participants had met a case of COVID-19. The V gene end was trimmed by 4 bases and the J gene end by 3 bases; junction bases not matched to a gene: 6. Per the germline V gene, CDR1 is LGHDT and CDR2 is YNNKEL (reference sequence). This CDR3 has 14 amino acids. In the source study's methods: Reference gene primer amplification yielded estimated nucleated cell counts. Using immunoSEQ multiplex PCR, the repertoire was profiled, and TCRdb retains in-frame clones only, with some absent. V and J calls and clone size are those listed in that table; D and trimming were worked out from the DNA. Counted here are over 200,000 clones, approximately 89% occurring once; the ten biggest clones make up about 3.5%.

The sequence derives from a woman in her thirties who had been exposed to COVID-19. The V and J genes are TRBV3-1 (or the pseudogene TRBV3-2) and TRBJ2-7; TRBD1 matches 7 bases. The sample consisted of PBMCs or T cells enriched from blood (not recorded which). CDR3 in amino acids: CASSPLDRDYEQYF. In DNA, the CDR3 is TGTGCCAGCAGCCCCCTCGACAGGGACTACGAGCAGTACTTC.